Described below is a single T cell receptor (beta chain) sequence and its context. Its antigen is currently unknown. The entry originates in a study of cytomegalovirus exposure and HLA in healthy donors. Study-wide context: Of a few hundred genotyped donors, 81% grouped in the Caucasian-associated ancestry cluster. General study findings and limits: Exclusion as indistinguishable affected some V segments, including TRBV6-2 and TRBV6-3. Per a prior analysis, the majority of TCR beta V segments were productive roughly 87% or roughly 30% of the time. In a later analysis, several top co-occurrence clusters appeared linked to parvovirus B19, influenza, CMV and Epstein-Barr virus.

The germline V gene encodes CDR1 SGHTA and CDR2 FQGTGA. The CDR3 contains 13 residues. Trimming took 5 bases from V and 6 from J, leaving 14 bases between them. The PCR contained 60 Vbeta and 13 Jbeta primers. Data came from immunoSEQ multiplex PCR; TCRdb stores just in-frame clones and leaves some out. The table lists fewer than 200,000 clones, roughly 80% of them singletons, with around 2% in the top ten. The V gene is TRBV7-3, the J gene TRBJ2-7; tentative D call: TRBD2 (7 bases). The sample taken for sequencing was PBMCs. The sequence derives from a human donor in good health. CDR3 sequence: CASSPGEGSEQYF. Here the CDR3 DNA reads TGTGCCAGCAGCCCAGGGGAGGGGAGCGAGCAGTACTTC.